A selection of T cell receptor beta chains follows, all from one sample in a study of blood T cell repertoires in COVID-19. This table comes from immunoSEQ multiplex PCR, and its TCRdb copy is limited to in-frame clones, with some not included. The table includes about 300,000 clones, 87% detected once. Sequenced input: PBMCs or T cells enriched from blood (not recorded which). These receptors were collected from a woman in her twenties or thirties who had recovered from COVID-19. The CDR3 runs from the conserved cysteine through the conserved F or W. The D gene is left open where the match is weak. The size entry is marked missing in some rows and otherwise reads once, few, many or a size class.

d_call j_call v_call clone_size cdr3_nt cdr3_aa
- TRBJ1-1 TRBV29-1 - TGCAGCGTTGGGCAGGAGGGAGGCACTGAAGCTTTCTTT CSVGQEGGTEAFF
- TRBJ1-6 TRBV19 - TGTGCCAGTAGTATGGGGGCTGGTTCACCCCTCCACTTT CASSMGAGSPLHF
- TRBJ2-3 TRBV6-2/TRBV6-3 once TGTGCCAGCAGTAGAGCGGGTCGCACAGATACGCAGTATTTT CASSRAGRTDTQYF
- TRBJ2-7 TRBV5-1 - TGCGCCAGCAGGGGGGGACCAGAATTCTACGAGCAGTACTTC CASRGGPEFYEQYF
- TRBJ2-7 TRBV3-1/TRBV3-2 few TGTGCCAGCAGCCCTGCTTCGCGCTACGAGCAGTACTTC CASSPASRYEQYF
- TRBJ1-3 TRBV9 once TGTGCCAGCAGCGTAGGACAGCCGGGAAACACCATATATTTT CASSVGQPGNTIYF
- TRBJ1-2 TRBV6-5 once TGTGCCAGCAGTTACGGTTCGGGGGGCGGCTATGGCTACACCTTC CASSYGSGGGYGYTF
- TRBJ2-2 TRBV2 - TGTGCCAGCAGCGCGACGGGGACCGGGGAGCTGTTTTTT CASSATGTGELFF
- TRBJ1-5 TRBV27 - TGTGCCAGCAGTATCTCAGGGTGGGATAGCAATCAGCCCCAGCATTTT CASSISGWDSNQPQHF
TRBD1 TRBJ1-3 TRBV6-1 - TGTGCCAGCAGTGAGACAGGGGGCTCTGGAAACACCATATATTTT CASSETGGSGNTIYF
TRBD2 TRBJ2-2 TRBV7-3 - TGTGCCAGCAGCCAGGGACTAGGTTCCGCCGGGGAGCTGTTTTTT CASSQGLGSAGELFF
- TRBJ2-1 TRBV12-3/TRBV12-4 - TGTGCCAGCAGTTTTGGGCAGGGGCCGCAGTTCTTC CASSFGQGPQFF
TRBD1 TRBJ2-7 TRBV7-9 once TGTGCCAGCAGCTTAGGGGACAGGTCGAGTGAGCAGTACTTC CASSLGDRSSEQYF
- TRBJ1-2 TRBV7-2 - TGTGCCAGCAGCTTTCTCCAGGCGAGCCATGGCTACACCTTC CASSFLQASHGYTF
- TRBJ2-1 TRBV18 - TGTGCCAGCTCACCCGCCTATAGCTCCTACAATGAGCAGTTCTTC CASSPAYSSYNEQFF
TRBD1 TRBJ2-2 TRBV9 once TGTGCCAGCAGGTCAGGGGGTAGCACCGGGGAGCTGTTTTTT CASRSGGSTGELFF
TRBD1 TRBJ2-2 TRBV19 - TGTGCCAGTACAGGGGGCGCGGGCACCGGGGAGCTGTTTTTT CASTGGAGTGELFF
- TRBJ2-2 TRBV5-1 - TGCGCCAGCAGATCAACCGGGACACCGATCGGCGGGGAGCTGTTTTTT CASRSTGTPIGGELFF
- TRBJ1-1 TRBV21-1 - TGTGCCAGCAGCAAAGATGGCCTTGAAGCTTTCTTT CASSKDGLEAFF
- TRBJ1-6 TRBV2 few TGTGCCAGCAGGGGGGACTCTCTCAGCTCCTATAATTCACCCCTCCACTTT CASRGDSLSSYNSPLHF
TRBD1 TRBJ2-2 TRBV7-2 - TGTGCCAGCAGCTTACAGGGGGCTTCCACCGGGGAGCTGTTTTTT CASSLQGASTGELFF
TRBD1 TRBJ1-2 TRBV6-5 - TGTGCCAGCGATCTGGACAGGGTAGGGGGCTACACCTTC CASDLDRVGGYTF
- TRBJ1-2 TRBV19 - TGTGCCAGTAGTATAGCAGACTACAGACCCTTCTTC CASSIADYRPFF
TRBD1 TRBJ2-7 TRBV4-1 - TGCGCCAGCAGCCAAGGGCAGGGGGTATCCTACGAGCAGTACTTC CASSQGQGVSYEQYF
TRBD1 TRBJ1-4 TRBV2 - TGTGCCAGCAGTGATACAGGGGTAGGAAATGAAAAACTGTTTTTT CASSDTGVGNEKLFF
- TRBJ1-1 TRBV6-5 once TGTGCCAGCAGTCCTCGGGGACTCAACACTGAAGCTTTCTTT CASSPRGLNTEAFF
TRBD1 TRBJ1-2 TRBV27 - TGTGCCAGCAGTTTCGGACAGGACAACTATGGCTACACCTTC CASSFGQDNYGYTF
TRBD1 TRBJ2-2 TRBV5-1 - TGCGCCAGCAGCTTAAAGAGGACAGGGGTCACCGGGGAGCTGTTTTTT CASSLKRTGVTGELFF
- TRBJ1-2 TRBV5-1 - TGCGCCAGCAGCTTGGCCCGCGACAGCCAAGGTAGCTATGGCTACACCTTC CASSLARDSQGSYGYTF
TRBD1 TRBJ1-2 TRBV5-4 - TGTGCCAGCAGCGAAAGACAGGGGTGGTATGGCTACACCTTC CASSERQGWYGYTF
TRBD2 TRBJ2-1 TRBV9 - TGTGCCAGCTCCCAGTGGGACTACGGCTACAATGAGCAGTTCTTC CASSQWDYGYNEQFF
TRBD1 TRBJ2-1 TRBV9 - TGTGCCAGCAGCGTCGGCCTGACAGGGGATGAGCAGTTCTTC CASSVGLTGDEQFF
- TRBJ2-2 TRBV5-1 - TGCGCCAGCAGCGCCACAGGGACCGGGGAGCTGTTTTTT CASSATGTGELFF
TRBD1 TRBJ1-6 TRBV19 - TGTGCCAGTAGTATAAGCCGGGACAGGGGTTCACCCCTCCACTTT CASSISRDRGSPLHF
- TRBJ2-6 TRBV7-3 - TGTGCCAGCAGCTCTATCTCTGGGGCCAACGTCCTGACTTTC CASSSISGANVLTF
- TRBJ2-7 TRBV27 - TGTGCCAGCAGCCGCGGACAGCGACAAGTCTACGAGCAGTACTTC CASSRGQRQVYEQYF
- TRBJ1-6 TRBV19 - TGTGCCAGTAGTATAAGCAATTCACCCCTCCACTTT CASSISNSPLHF
- TRBJ2-2 TRBV11-3 - TGTGCCAGCAGCTTAGCTTTCGGTGCGAACACCGGGGAGCTGTTTTTT CASSLAFGANTGELFF
- TRBJ2-2 TRBV6-2/TRBV6-3 - TGTGCCAGCAGTTATAATCGGGGGACCTTCACCGGGGAGCTGTTTTTT CASSYNRGTFTGELFF
TRBD1 TRBJ1-2 TRBV6-6 - TGTGCCAGCAGCCCCAAGCGGACAGGGGGGTATGGCTACACCTTC CASSPKRTGGYGYTF
TRBD1 TRBJ1-2 TRBV16 - TGTGCCAGCAGTCTCGACAGGGGTAGTGGCTACACCTTC CASSLDRGSGYTF
TRBD1 TRBJ1-1 TRBV27 - TGTGCCAGCAGTTTACTCGGGACCCTCAGGGGGATGAACACTGAAGCTTTCTTT CASSLLGTLRGMNTEAFF
TRBD1 TRBJ1-1 TRBV7-9 - TGTGCCAGCAGCGTTCACAGGGGAATGAACACTGAAGCTTTCTTT CASSVHRGMNTEAFF
- TRBJ1-1 TRBV6-5 - TGTGCCAGCAGTTACTCGTGGGGCATGAACACTGAAGCTTTCTTT CASSYSWGMNTEAFF
TRBD1 TRBJ1-4 TRBV4-1 - TGCGCCAGCCGATACAGGGGCGGAGGTGAAAAACTGTTTTTT CASRYRGGGEKLFF